These 5 T cell receptor beta chains were sequenced from one sample in a study of T cell changes during pregnancy in multiple sclerosis (dated by TCRdb to between 2018 and 2021). To prepare the library, the immunoSEQ multiplex PCR assay was applied. TCRdb carries this immuneACCESS record with in-frame sequences only. Its versions omit some clonotypes, under half of them owing to an unresolved V gene in the studies checked, with the rest unexplained. The table for this sample lists about 70,000 clones; under 95% of them were counted only once. The ten top clones hold approximately 1.3% of the sample. The sample consisted of peripheral blood, taken in the third trimester of pregnancy. The source is a female donor in good health, enrolled as a control in a pregnancy study.

J is TRBJ2-7 and V is TRBV7-8, with D unresolved. The ends were cut back, 5 bases at V and 3 bases at J, with 17 bases in the middle. Germline assignment: CDR1 SGHVS and CDR2 FQNEAQ. This CDR3 has 15 residues. Here the CDR3 reads CASSQPPAGVYEQYF. DNA for the CDR3: TGTGCCAGCAGCCAGCCACCGGCAGGCGTCTACGAGCAGTACTTC.

The chain employs TRBV4-3 and TRBJ2-6, with D hard to call. Germline CDR1 reads LGHNA; CDR2 reads YSLEER. The CDR3 covers 15 residues. The V and J ends lost 1 base and 1 base respectively, with 5 bases between them. In nucleotides, the CDR3 is TGCGCCAGCAGCCAAGTCGGGTCTGGGGCCAACGTCCTGACTTTC. It is translated as CASSQVGSGANVLTF.

This chain uses TRBV5-3 with TRBJ2-5, with TRBD1 identical over 8 bases. TRBV5-3 is assigned to the ORF class and has an uncertain function. Unmatched junction bases numbered 11, after V lost 4 bases and J lost 9 bases. The CDR3 has 14 amino acids. The CDR3 nucleotides are TGTGCCAGAAGCCGGAGACAGGGGAGGAGGGCCCAGTACTTC. Amino acid sequence: CARSRRQGRRAQYF.

The chain combines TRBV7-9 with TRBJ2-5, with a weak D call TRBD2 (6 bases). Per germline, CDR1 SEHNR and CDR2 FQNEAQ (reference sequence). The CDR3 runs to 13 residues. V was trimmed by 4 bases and J by 5 bases, leaving 11 bases between them. The CDR3 DNA reads TGTGCCAGCAGCTCCGGACGGGGGGAGACCCAGTACTTC. It translates to CASSSGRGETQYF.

The chain uses TRBV6-5 and TRBJ1-1, with D possibly being TRBD1 (5 bases). Germline CDR1 and CDR2: MNHEY and SVGAGI. V lost 5 bases and J 8 bases, leaving 12 bases between the germline ends. The CDR3 spans 12 residues. This CDR3 reads CASSPRGDEAFF. DNA for the CDR3: TGTGCCAGCAGTCCCCGGGGGGACGAAGCTTTCTTT.